What follows are 14 T cell receptor beta chains derived from one specimen sequenced in a study of spatial heterogeneity in lung cancer. TCRdb analysed the 5' RACE reads with MiXCR anew, one entry per CDR3 protein. The sample has roughly 26,000 distinct CDR3 sequences, roughly 6% seen once. The time point here: blood at routine non-recurrence follow-up after resection. The authors sequenced whole RNA from tumor, nontumor lung or frozen PBMC without sorting. The sequenced sample was PBMCs, obtained at follow-up. All receptors derive from a male donor with early-stage non-small cell lung cancer.

This clonotype was detected many times. V and J are TRBV27 and TRBJ1-3, with 9 bases matching TRBD1. The CDR3 contains 15 residues. After removal of 8 bases from V and 2 bases from J, the junction contained 7 bases not matched to a gene. Germline lookup yields CDR1 MNHEY and CDR2 SMNVEV (reference sequence). Here the CDR3 reads CASPPGTGTGNTIYF. The CDR3 DNA sequence: TGTGCCAGCCCCCCCGGGACAGGGACTGGAAACACCATATATTTT.

V is TRBV4-2 and J is TRBJ1-6; TRBD1 matches 8 bases. J lost 10 bases, V lost 1 base, and 3 bases had no gene match. This CDR3 has 14 residues. The V gene's germline CDR1 is LGHNA and CDR2 YNFKEQ. CDR3 in DNA: TGTGCCAGCAGCCAAGGGACAGGGAACTCACCCCTCCACTTT. This codes for CASSQGTGNSPLHF.

This clonotype was seen repeatedly, ten times or more. The V call is TRBV7-2, the J call TRBJ2-1; unclear D gene. Deletions cut 4 bases from V and 6 bases from J, with 13 bases between. CDR1 and CDR2 from the germline V gene are SGHTA and FQGNSA. This CDR3 comprises 14 residues. The CDR3 DNA follows: TGTGCCAGCAGCTCCACACCAGGCTTCAATGAGCAGTTCTTC. This sequence encodes CASSSTPGFNEQFF.

This clonotype was recorded many times. The genes are TRBV13 and TRBJ2-7; D could derive from TRBD1 or TRBD2 (5 bases each). Germline assignment: CDR1 PRHDT and CDR2 FYEKMQ (reference sequence). The CDR3 consists of 14 residues. The V end was cut by 6 bases, the J end by 6 bases, with 18 bases between. CDR3 in amino acids: CASRPRWQGPEQYF. Here the CDR3 DNA reads TGTGCCAGCAGACCCCGGTGGCAGGGACCCGAGCAGTACTTC.

This clonotype has a count of ten or more. DNA of the CDR3: TGTGCCAGCAGTTATGATGTCCAATCCTACAATGAGCAGTTCTTC. Translation: CASSYDVQSYNEQFF. The chain couples TRBV6-6 to TRBJ2-1; no definite D call. The CDR3 has 15 amino acids. From germline, CDR1 is MNHNY and CDR2 SVGAGI (reference sequence). V was cut by 3 bases and J by 1 base, with 10 bases left in between.

This clonotype appeared many times. The chain uses TRBV7-2 and TRBJ2-4; D gene unclear. This CDR3 has 15 residues. Looked up from germline, CDR1 is SGHTA and CDR2 is FQGNSA. V was shortened by 5 bases and J by 1 base, with 12 bases between the two germline ends. The CDR3 nucleotides are TGTGCCAGCAGCGCCCAGAGTCTTGCCAAAAACATTCAGTACTTC. Its translation: CASSAQSLAKNIQYF.

This clonotype was detected ten times or more. The chain carries TRBV19 and TRBJ2-3, with TRBD2 as a possible D gene (5 bases). This CDR3 region has 14 residues. The V and J ends lost 5 bases and 0 bases respectively, with 9 bases between them. The germline CDR1 and CDR2 sequences are LNHDA and SQIVND (reference sequence). The CDR3 spells CASSPRTSTDTQYF. The CDR3 nucleotides are TGTGCCAGTAGTCCACGGACTAGCACAGATACGCAGTATTTT. Complete variable domain (other parts from reference TRBV19 and TRBJ2-3): DGGITQSPKYLFRKEGQNVTLSCEQNLNHDAMYWYRQDPGQGLRLIYYSQIVNDFQKGDIAEGYSVSREKKESFPLTVTSAQKNPTAFYLCASSPRTSTDTQYFGPGTRLTVL.

CDR3 residues: CASSLIGGTDEQYF. The CDR3 region has the DNA TGCGCCAGCAGCCTCATCGGGGGCACAGACGAGCAGTACTTC. The chain carries TRBV4-1 and TRBJ2-7; D possibly matches TRBD1 or TRBD2 (6 bases each). The CDR3 totals 14 residues. Trimming shortened V by 4 bases and J by 5 bases, and 15 bases separated the two germline ends. Germline lookup yields CDR1 MGHRA and CDR2 YSYEKL.

This clonotype showed up many times. The V call is TRBV5-6, the J call TRBJ1-2; D is ambiguous. The CDR3 extends over 15 amino acids. V lost 0 bases and J 3 bases, leaving 12 bases between the germline ends. Germline loops: CDR1 SGHDT, CDR2 YYEEEE. The CDR3 loop is CASSLGTVSDYGYTF. The CDR3 region has the DNA TGTGCCAGCAGCTTGGGGACCGTATCCGACTATGGCTACACCTTC.

This clonotype was observed a few times. The rearrangement joins TRBV4-2 to TRBJ2-1, with a weak D call TRBD2 (6 bases). Germline assignment: CDR1 LGHNA and CDR2 YNFKEQ. There are 16 residues in the CDR3. V was trimmed by 1 base and J by 0 bases, leaving 10 bases between them. In DNA form, the CDR3 reads TGTGCCAGCAGCCAAGGCCCCGGGGGCTCCTACAATGAGCAGTTCTTC. Translated: CASSQGPGGSYNEQFF.

This clonotype was seen ten or more times. V usage is TRBV28 and J usage is TRBJ1-2, with D maybe TRBD1 (6 bases). The CDR3 runs to 15 residues. Germline CDR1 is MDHEN and CDR2 is SYDVKM. V was pared by 5 bases and J by 1 base, with 14 bases between. The CDR3 region is CASSPGGAFNYGYTF. The DNA of the CDR3 is TGTGCCAGCAGTCCCGGGGGCGCCTTTAACTATGGCTACACCTTC.

This clonotype was counted many times. The rearrangement joins TRBV6-5 to TRBJ1-1; D ambiguous. Trimming removed 0 bases from V and 7 bases from J, with 6 bases in between. This CDR3 region has 12 residues. The germline CDR1 and CDR2 sequences are MNHEY and SVGAGI. This CDR3 is CASSYSADEAFF. Written as DNA, the CDR3 is TGTGCCAGCAGTTACTCCGCAGATGAAGCTTTCTTT.

This clonotype has ten or more counts. The chain recombines TRBV29-1 with TRBJ2-1; D is undetermined. Germline V gene lookup returns CDR1 SQVTM and CDR2 ANQGSEA. The V gene lost 8 bases and the J gene lost 5 bases, with 10 bases spanning the gap. This CDR3 region has 11 residues. The CDR3 DNA sequence: TGCAGCTTTTGGGATGACAATGAGCAGTTCTTC. Protein: CSFWDDNEQFF.

This clonotype turned up a few times. The chain recombines TRBV10-3 with TRBJ2-3; a weak D match, TRBD2 (5 bases). V dropped 3 bases and J dropped 2 bases, with 9 bases sitting between them. Germline V gene data show CDR1 as ENHRY and CDR2 as SYGVKD. The CDR3 spans 14 residues. The CDR3 spells CAISDSAVTDTQYF. CDR3 nucleotide sequence: TGTGCCATCAGTGATTCAGCGGTCACAGATACGCAGTATTTT.